This T cell receptor (beta chain) originates from a study of blood T cell repertoires in COVID-19. Study context: Samples representing acute and convalescent COVID-19 were sourced from the United States, Italy and Spain. The analysed material was cDNA or gDNA that came from T cells, B-cell-depleted T cells, or PBMCs.

In germline, CDR1 is LGHNT, CDR2 FRNRAP. The CDR3 totals 16 residues. Trimming at V came to 2 bases and at J to 2 bases, leaving 5 bases not matched to a gene. Authors' analysis steps: The assay estimated nucleated cells by amplifying reference gene primers. Assay: immunoSEQ multiplex PCR; the TCRdb copy retains only in-frame clones and omits some. The V and J calls and the clone size are those of that table, but D and trimming were determined from the DNA. The data hold 200,000 to 250,000 clones, with under 90% observed a single time. This receptor was identified in an older woman who had recovered from COVID-19. The chain couples TRBV12-5 to TRBJ1-5, with 8 bases aligning to TRBD1. The specimen sequenced was peripheral blood. CDR3 nucleotide sequence: TGTGCTAGTGGTTTGTTCTCGACAGGGGGCAATCAGCCCCAGCATTTT. Translated, it gives CASGLFSTGGNQPQHF.